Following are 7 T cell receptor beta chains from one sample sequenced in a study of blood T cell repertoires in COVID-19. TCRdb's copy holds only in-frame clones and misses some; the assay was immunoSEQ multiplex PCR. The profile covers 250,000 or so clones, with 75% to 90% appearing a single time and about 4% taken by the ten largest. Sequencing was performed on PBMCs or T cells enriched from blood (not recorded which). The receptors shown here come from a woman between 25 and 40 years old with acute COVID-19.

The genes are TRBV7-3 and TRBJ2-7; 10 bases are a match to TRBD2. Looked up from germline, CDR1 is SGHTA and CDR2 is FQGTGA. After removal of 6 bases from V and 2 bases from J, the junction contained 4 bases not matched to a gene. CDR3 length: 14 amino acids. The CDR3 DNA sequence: TGTGCCAGCAGTCCAGCGGGAGGGCCCTACGAGCAGTACTTC. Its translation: CASSPAGGPYEQYF.

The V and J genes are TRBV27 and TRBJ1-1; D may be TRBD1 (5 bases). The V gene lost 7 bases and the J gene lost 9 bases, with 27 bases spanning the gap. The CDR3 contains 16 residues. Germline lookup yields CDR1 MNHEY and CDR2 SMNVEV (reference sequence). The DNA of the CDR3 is TGTGCCAGCAACACCCAGTCCCCCGTCGACAGAGGACAAGCTTTCTTT. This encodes CASNTQSPVDRGQAFF.

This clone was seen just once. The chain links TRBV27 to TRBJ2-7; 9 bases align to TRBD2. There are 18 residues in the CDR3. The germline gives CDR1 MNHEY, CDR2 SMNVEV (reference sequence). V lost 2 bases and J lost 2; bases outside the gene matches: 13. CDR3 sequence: CASSLRGDSGGLPYEQYF. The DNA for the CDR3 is TGTGCCAGCAGTTTAAGAGGGGATAGCGGGGGACTCCCCTACGAGCAGTACTTC.

In DNA, the CDR3 is TGTGCCAGCAGCTTGGGGGCCGATGAAGCTTTCTTT. Protein product: CASSLGADEAFF. V usage is TRBV13 and J usage is TRBJ1-1, with TRBD1 as a possible D gene (6 bases). Per the germline V gene, CDR1 is PRHDT and CDR2 is FYEKMQ (reference sequence). The CDR3 spans 12 residues. V gave up 3 bases and J gave up 7 bases, with 9 bases separating them.

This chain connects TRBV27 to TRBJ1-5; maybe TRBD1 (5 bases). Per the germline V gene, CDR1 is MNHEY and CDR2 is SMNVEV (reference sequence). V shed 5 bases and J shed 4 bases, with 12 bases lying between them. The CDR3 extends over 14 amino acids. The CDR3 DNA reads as TGTGCCAGCAGTATCAGGGTGGGGAATCAGCCCCAGCATTTT. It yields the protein CASSIRVGNQPQHF.

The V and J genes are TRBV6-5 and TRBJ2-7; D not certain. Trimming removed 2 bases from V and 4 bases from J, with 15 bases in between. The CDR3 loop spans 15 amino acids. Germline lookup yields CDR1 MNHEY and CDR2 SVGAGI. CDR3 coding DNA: TGTGCCAGCAGTTACGCCTACGCCCAAGAATACGAGCAGTACTTC. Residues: CASSYAYAQEYEQYF.

The CDR3, as DNA: TGCGCCAGCAGCACCCGTACACAAGCAGATACGCAGTATTTT. It codes for CASSTRTQADTQYF. The rearrangement links TRBV4-1 to TRBJ2-3, with unresolved D. The CDR3 loop spans 14 amino acids. The V and J ends lost 5 bases and 4 bases respectively, with 13 bases between them. CDR1 and CDR2 from the germline V gene are MGHRA and YSYEKL.